The 7 T cell receptor beta chains below come from one sample, sequenced in a study of Ad26.COV2.S vaccination and SARS-CoV-2 variants. The treatment is: approximately 18 received Ad26.COV2.S at low or high dose, single or two shots; about five received placebo; per-sample allocation not given. Samples were taken on day 63 after the first vaccine or placebo injection. Some clones are missing from TCRdb's copy, which holds only in-frame ones; the method was immunoSEQ multiplex PCR. The table shows hundreds of thousands of clones, with roughly 91% occurring only once. Sequencing was performed on peripheral blood, taken in a trial of Ad26.COV2.S vaccine versus placebo. Receptor source: a person aged 18 to 65 who received the Ad26.COV2.S COVID-19 vaccine or a placebo.

The chain links TRBV3-1 (or the pseudogene TRBV3-2) to TRBJ2-1; 9 bases map to TRBD2. J lost 7 bases, V lost 4 bases, and 8 bases had no gene match. Germline CDR1 reads LGHDT; CDR2 reads YNNKEL (reference sequence). The CDR3 spans 15 residues. CDR3 sequence reads: CASSPLAGSLNEQFF. The CDR3 DNA follows: TGTGCCAGCAGCCCTCTAGCGGGGAGCCTAAATGAGCAGTTCTTC.

This chain uses TRBV24-1 with TRBJ2-1; 10 bases align to TRBD2. The trim removed 4 bases at V and 7 bases at J, leaving 9 bases unmatched. Germline V gene lookup returns CDR1 KGHDR and CDR2 SFDVKD. The CDR3 consists of 16 residues. DNA of the CDR3: TGTGCCACCAGTGAAAAGCGGGAGGGCCCGACGAATGAGCAGTTCTTC. Residues: CATSEKREGPTNEQFF.

The count of this clone is one. V usage is TRBV24-1 and J usage is TRBJ2-2; D remains ambiguous. The CDR3 totals 13 residues. CDR1 and CDR2 from the germline V gene are KGHDR and SFDVKD. The V and J ends lost 1 base and 7 bases respectively, with 6 bases between them. CDR3 sequence: CATSDFRVGELFF. CDR3 DNA: TGTGCCACCAGTGATTTTAGGGTCGGGGAGCTGTTTTTT.

The V call is TRBV24-1, the J call TRBJ1-1; 9 positions agree with TRBD1. The J segment lost 6 bases and the V segment lost 7 bases, leaving 8 bases of the junction unmatched. The CDR3 sequence is 14 residues long. Germline-derived CDR1 and CDR2 are KGHDR and SFDVKD. The CDR3 coding sequence is TGTGCCACCAGCGCTGAACAGGGGGCGCCTGAAGCTTTCTTT. This encodes CATSAEQGAPEAFF.

This CDR3 reads CASSQRRQPPISNEKLFF. CDR3 sequence (DNA): TGCGCCAGCAGTCAACGTCGACAACCCCCTATTTCTAATGAAAAACTGTTTTTT. The gene calls are TRBV23-1 and TRBJ1-4; D gene uncertain. TRBV23-1 is placed among ORFs of uncertain function. Between the trimmed V and J ends, which lost 2 bases and 3 bases, there was a span of 19 bases. CDR3 size: 18 residues.

This chain links TRBV2 with TRBJ2-5, with 16 bases that match TRBD2. CDR1 and CDR2 (germline): SNHLY, FYNNEI. The V segment lost 1 base and the J segment 5 bases; nucleotides outside the gene matches: 1. This CDR3 is 16 amino acids long. The CDR3 loop is CASSEVGLAGGETQYF. The CDR3 DNA follows: TGTGCCAGCAGTGAAGTGGGACTAGCGGGAGGGGAGACCCAGTACTTC.

The chain is built from TRBV7-8 and TRBJ1-6, with 7 bases fitting TRBD1. Looked up from germline, CDR1 is SGHVS and CDR2 is FQNEAQ. This CDR3 spans 17 amino acids. Trimming removed 0 bases from V and 9 bases from J; junction bases left unmatched: 11. The CDR3 sequence is CASSLAAHRGMFSPLHF. The CDR3 region has the DNA TGTGCCAGCAGCTTAGCAGCACACAGGGGAATGTTTTCACCCCTCCACTTT.